The 20 T cell receptor beta chains below come from one sample, sequenced in a study of T cells expressing NK-cell markers. TCRdb processed the 5' RACE reads again and assigns one entry to each CDR3 protein, with no DNA. The table lists some 440,000 distinct CDR3 sequences. Sequencing input: blood T cells: a sorted CD56 or NKG2C T cell subset, CD4+ or CD8+ T cells, or bulk PBMC T cells (not recorded which). The receptors originated from a woman aged 45-65 years in good health.

The chain carries TRBV5-1 and TRBJ2-2; TCRdb picks TRBD2, but there is no DNA to check that call. The length of the CDR3 is 17 residues. Germline values: CDR1 SGHRS, CDR2 YFSETQ. CDR3 loop: CASSYLIAGGPTGELFF.

The chain has TRBV7-9 and TRBJ2-2; TCRdb names TRBD1, which stays unverified in the absence of DNA. Germline CDR1 SEHNR, CDR2 FQNEAQ (reference sequence). The CDR3 extends over 15 amino acids. Here the CDR3 reads CASSIGQINTGELFF.

V is TRBV20-1 and J is TRBJ2-7; the TRBD2 assignment by TCRdb is unverifiable without DNA. The CDR3 is 12 residues long. Germline V gene sequence: CDR1 DFQATT, CDR2 SNEGSKA (reference sequence). CDR3 residues: CSASLAGFEQYF.

The gene calls are TRBV20-1 and TRBJ2-7; TCRdb proposes TRBD2, but this gene call is untestable without DNA. Germline V gene data show CDR1 as DFQATT and CDR2 as SNEGSKA (reference sequence). CDR3 length: 13 amino acids. CDR3: CSVVGRPSYEQYF.

CDR3 in amino acids: CASRKLGQPNTGELFF. V and J are TRBV19 and TRBJ2-2; TCRdb's assignment of TRBD1 cannot be checked, as there is no DNA. CDR3 length: 16 residues. Looked up from germline, CDR1 is LNHDA and CDR2 is SQIVND (reference sequence).

The chain uses TRBV28 and TRBJ1-4. CDR1 and CDR2 (germline): MDHEN, SYDVKM. The CDR3 runs 15 residues. The CDR3 reads CASSPPGGAYEKLFF.

The chain employs TRBV29-1 and TRBJ1-1; the D call of TRBD1 rests on TCRdb alone, since no DNA is present to check it. Germline-derived CDR1 and CDR2 are SQVTM and ANQGSEA. There are 14 residues in the CDR3. The CDR3 sequence is CSVDGGAMNTEAFF.

This chain joins TRBV7-2 and TRBJ2-1; the TCRdb call, TRBD2, lacks DNA for checking. Looked up from germline, CDR1 is SGHTA and CDR2 is FQGNSA. This CDR3 has 15 residues. The CDR3 here is CASTSTSGAWNEQFF.

The genes are TRBV3-1 and TRBJ1-4; with no DNA, the TCRdb D assignment of TRBD1 cannot be verified. CDR3 size: 13 residues. CDR1 LGHDT and CDR2 YNNKEL come from the germline V gene (reference sequence). The CDR3 region is CASSHTGGARLFF.

The chain uses TRBV12-3 or TRBV12-4 and TRBJ2-1. This CDR3 is 15 amino acids long. The CDR3 region is CASSFRGNSYNEQFF.

The CDR3 loop is CASSPGPRAEQFF. The chain links TRBV7-6 to TRBJ2-1; absent DNA, TCRdb's TRBD1 call cannot be checked. Germline V gene sequence: CDR1 SGHVS, CDR2 FNYEAQ. The CDR3 runs 13 residues.

The rearrangement joins TRBV24-1 to TRBJ2-3; TCRdb outputs TRBD2, but without DNA this stays unchecked. In germline, CDR1 is KGHDR, CDR2 SFDVKD. CDR3 length: 16 amino acids. The CDR3 region is CATSGPSGIATDTQYF.

This rearrangement joins TRBV7-9 to TRBJ2-3; there is no DNA to check the TCRdb D call of TRBD2. Germline V gene sequence: CDR1 SEHNR, CDR2 FQNEAQ (reference sequence). The CDR3 runs to 17 residues. CDR3: CASSRSRTSGYTDTQYF.

This chain links TRBV12-3 or TRBV12-4 with TRBJ2-3; no DNA is available, so the TRBD2 call from TCRdb remains unchecked. The CDR3 extends over 17 amino acids. CDR3 residues: CASSQRPSSLDTDTQYF.

V usage is TRBV10-3 and J usage is TRBJ2-1; TCRdb picks TRBD1, but there is no DNA to check that call. The germline V gene has CDR1 ENHRY and CDR2 SYGVKD. This CDR3 has 16 amino acids. The CDR3 loop reads CAIRKTGAISYNEQFF.

The chain uses TRBV3-1 and TRBJ1-2; as DNA is missing, the TRBD1 call by TCRdb cannot be tested. The CDR3 totals 15 residues. Germline-derived CDR1 and CDR2 are LGHDT and YNNKEL (reference sequence). This CDR3 reads CASSQDPRGRGGYTF.

The chain's CDR3 is CASSPRGQVGTEQFF. The chain employs TRBV18 and TRBJ2-1; the D call from TCRdb, TRBD1, cannot be confirmed without DNA. Germline CDR1 reads KGHSH; CDR2 reads LQKENI. The CDR3 totals 15 residues.

The chain recombines TRBV5-6 with TRBJ2-1. Germline CDR1 and CDR2: SGHDT and YYEEEE. CDR3 length: 16 amino acids. CDR3 loop: CASSFTLGTAHNEQFF.

The chain joins TRBV10-3 to TRBJ2-2. CDR1 and CDR2 (germline): ENHRY, SYGVKD. The CDR3 runs 14 residues. The CDR3 spells CAISVTANTGELFF.

This rearrangement joins TRBV3-1 to TRBJ2-1; TCRdb picks TRBD2, but there is no DNA to check that call. Germline CDR1 is LGHDT and CDR2 is YNNKEL (reference sequence). The CDR3 extends over 15 amino acids. CDR3 amino acids: CASSQGLAGTGEQFF.